This T cell receptor beta chain was documented in a study of beta chain features in type 1 diabetes. Regarding this clone: What it binds is not known.

Study observations and caveats: Shortening that was moderate but significant affected the TCRB CDR3s of Type 1 diabetes patients in all four CD4+ subsets.

Expressed TCRB transcripts were sequenced because the isolated RNA had all been reverse transcribed beforehand. Clones were read by immunoSEQ multiplex PCR, and TCRdb kept only the in-frame ones, dropping some. Of hundreds of thousands of clones listed, more than 13% are singletons. Germline values: CDR1 SQVTM, CDR2 ANQGSEA. The CDR3 length is 12 residues. Unmatched junction bases numbered 6, after V lost 7 bases and J lost 4 bases. The chain combines TRBV29-1 with TRBJ1-1; 7 positions match TRBD1. Material for sequencing was naive CD4+ T cells from blood. This TCR was recovered from a young man with type 1 diabetes. In DNA form, the CDR3 reads TGCAGCGCCCCAGGGGGTACCACTGAAGCTTTCTTT. The encoded protein is CSAPGGTTEAFF.